The rows below give T cell receptor beta chains drawn from one sample of a study of CD4 T cells in relation to SARS-CoV-2 and coronaviruses. Measured with immunoSEQ multiplex PCR; TCRdb has only the in-frame clones, and not every one. The sample records about 23,000 clones, around 80% being singletons. Antigens for these TCRs are unknown. The source material was CD4+ T cells from PBMCs, cultured in vitro. The receptors shown here come from a human donor in good health. Each CDR3 is given with its conserved first and last residue. The order of the fields is J gene, V gene, clone size, D gene, CDR3 DNA, CDR3 protein. A D gene is named only where the DNA matches it firmly. Not every row has a clone size; where given, it reads once, few, many or a size class.

TRBJ2-3 | TRBV27 | - | - | TGTGCCAGCAGTTTATCGATCGGGAGTAGGACAGATACGCAGTATTTT | CASSLSIGSRTDTQYF
TRBJ2-5 | TRBV6-1 | - | TRBD1 | TGTGCCAGCAGTGAAGGACAGGGCCGAGAGACCCAGTACTTC | CASSEGQGRETQYF
TRBJ2-5 | TRBV6-2/TRBV6-3 | - | TRBD2 | TGTGCCAGCATCCCGGGAGGGGGGCGAGAGACCCAGTACTTC | CASIPGGGRETQYF
TRBJ2-1 | TRBV6-4 | - | TRBD2 | TGTGCCAGCAGTGAGACTAGCGGGGCCTACAATGAGCAGTTCTTC | CASSETSGAYNEQFF
TRBJ2-1 | TRBV10-3 | - | TRBD2 | TGTGCCATCAGTGAGTCGACTAGCGGGAGGGCCAACAATGAGCAGTTCTTC | CAISESTSGRANNEQFF
TRBJ1-1 | TRBV5-4 | few | - | TGTGCCAGCAGCCTAAGGACAACTGAAGCTTTCTTT | CASSLRTTEAFF
TRBJ2-5 | TRBV18 | - | TRBD2 | TGTGCCAGCTCACCAGGGCTAGCGGGGCTGAGGGAGACCCAGTACTTC | CASSPGLAGLRETQYF
TRBJ2-1 | TRBV12-3/TRBV12-4 | once | - | TGTGCCAGCAGTTTCGTAGAGGTTGAGCAGTTCTTC | CASSFVEVEQFF
TRBJ1-4 | TRBV9 | - | TRBD1 | TGTGCCAGCAGCGCACAGGGACAGGGAGCAAAACTGTTTTTT | CASSAQGQGAKLFF
TRBJ2-2 | TRBV5-1 | - | - | TGCGCCAGCAGCTTGAGAGTACAGCTGAACACCGGGGAGCTGTTTTTT | CASSLRVQLNTGELFF
TRBJ1-5 | TRBV6-5 | - | - | TGTGCCAGCAGGGGGGGGTTGGCCCTTGATCAGCCCCAGCATTTT | CASRGGLALDQPQHF
TRBJ2-3 | TRBV9 | - | - | TGTGCCAGCAGCGTTAGCACAGATACGCAGTATTTT | CASSVSTDTQYF
TRBJ2-3 | TRBV5-1 | - | - | TGCGCCAGCAGCTTGTGGGGGGGGCCCACAGATACGCAGTATTTT | CASSLWGGPTDTQYF
TRBJ1-1 | TRBV7-2 | - | - | TGTGCCAGCAGCTTAGGAAGTCGCACTGAAGCTTTCTTT | CASSLGSRTEAFF
TRBJ1-6 | TRBV9 | - | - | TGTGCCAGCAGCGTAGGGCCTGGCGGCTCCTATAATTCACCCCTCCACTTT | CASSVGPGGSYNSPLHF
TRBJ2-1 | TRBV23-1 | - | - | TGCGCCAGCAGTCACACCAGGTTGAGCTCCTACAATGAGCAGTTCTTC | CASSHTRLSSYNEQFF
TRBJ2-3 | TRBV20-1 | - | - | TGCAGTGCTAGGGCGACAGATACGCAGTATTTT | CSARATDTQYF
TRBJ2-6 | TRBV4-3 | - | TRBD1 | TGCGCCAGCAGCCAAGCATTGACAGGGGTTAGCTCTGGGGCCAACGTCCTGACTTTC | CASSQALTGVSSGANVLTF
TRBJ1-2 | TRBV7-2 | - | TRBD1 | TGTGCCAGCAGCCCACCTCCGGGACAGGCCATCCCCTCCTATGGCTACACCTTC | CASSPPPGQAIPSYGYTF
TRBJ1-5 | TRBV12-3/TRBV12-4 | few | - | TGTGCCAGCAGTTTCCTTAGTCAGCCCCAGCATTTT | CASSFLSQPQHF
TRBJ2-7 | TRBV12-3/TRBV12-4 | few | - | TGTGCCAGCAGTTCAGCGCAGGGCTACGAGCAGTACTTC | CASSSAQGYEQYF
TRBJ1-2 | TRBV10-3 | few | - | TGTGCCATCACAGGTGTTGACTATGGCTACACCTTC | CAITGVDYGYTF
TRBJ1-3 | TRBV6-5 | - | TRBD1 | TGTGCCAGCAGTACAAACAGGGGTGGAAACACCATATATTTT | CASSTNRGGNTIYF
TRBJ1-1 | TRBV6-5 | - | - | TGTGCCAGCAGTTATAGGTTTGAAGCTTTCTTT | CASSYRFEAFF
TRBJ2-2 | TRBV9 | - | - | TGTGCCAGCAGCGTATCCAACTCGCCGAACACCGGGGAGCTGTTTTTT | CASSVSNSPNTGELFF
TRBJ1-3 | TRBV3-1/TRBV3-2 | few | - | TGTGCCAGCAGCCATGGTGGCGCCCCGAAGTCTGGAAACACCATATATTTT | CASSHGGAPKSGNTIYF
TRBJ2-5 | TRBV5-5 | - | - | TGTGCCAGCAGCCTCCTGGGACGCCAAGAGACCCAGTACTTC | CASSLLGRQETQYF
TRBJ1-4 | TRBV5-4 | - | TRBD1 | TGTGCCAGCAGCTTGCAGACAGGGTCTAATGAAAAACTGTTTTTT | CASSLQTGSNEKLFF
TRBJ1-1 | TRBV7-2 | few | - | TGTGCCAGCAGCCCACGAGACTACCGTGGGACTGAAGCTTTCTTT | CASSPRDYRGTEAFF
TRBJ2-7 | TRBV11-2 | once | - | TGTGCCAGCAGCCTAGGCGGGGCAAATTCCGGCGAGCAGTACTTC | CASSLGGANSGEQYF
TRBJ1-5 | TRBV7-8 | few | TRBD1 | TGTGCCAGCAGCCGCTCCGACAGGGGCGGACAGCCCCAGCATTTT | CASSRSDRGGQPQHF
TRBJ2-2 | TRBV9 | - | TRBD1 | TGTGCCAGCAGCGCCCAACAAAAGGGGGCGGGCGGGGAGCTGTTTTTT | CASSAQQKGAGGELFF
TRBJ1-5 | TRBV2 | - | - | TGTGCCAGCAGTAGAGACGGATACGGCAATCAGCCCCAGCATTTT | CASSRDGYGNQPQHF
TRBJ1-5 | TRBV24-1 | - | - | TGTGCCACCAGTGACAGACTTGGGACCGGGAATCAGCCCCAGCATTTT | CATSDRLGTGNQPQHF
TRBJ2-5 | TRBV4-3 | - | - | TGCGCCAGCAGCCAAGATTCAGGACAACAAGAGACCCAGTACTTC | CASSQDSGQQETQYF
TRBJ2-3 | TRBV2 | - | - | TGTGCCAGCTACACAGATACGCAGTATTTT | CASYTDTQYF
TRBJ1-1 | TRBV10-3 | few | - | TGTGCCATCAGTGAGGGGGGGATGAACACTGAAGCTTTCTTT | CAISEGGMNTEAFF
TRBJ2-1 | TRBV2 | - | - | TGTGCCAGCACTACCTACAATGAGCAGTTCTTC | CASTTYNEQFF
TRBJ2-3 | TRBV9 | once | TRBD2 | TGTGCCAGCAGCGCGCCCCTTATCAGCGGGAGGGAAGGAGATACGCAGTATTTT | CASSAPLISGREGDTQYF
TRBJ2-1 | TRBV2 | once | TRBD1 | TGTGCCAGCAGTATGGGACAGGGGGACAATGAGCAGTTCTTC | CASSMGQGDNEQFF
TRBJ2-5 | TRBV7-2 | - | - | TGTGCCAGCAGCTTCTCGGTCGGGACGTCGTTCGGCCAGTACTTC | CASSFSVGTSFGQYF
TRBJ1-6 | TRBV10-3 | few | - | TGTGCCATCAGTGAGTCGGGACGCACGGATTCACCCCTCCACTTT | CAISESGRTDSPLHF
TRBJ2-4 | TRBV7-3 | - | TRBD2 | TGTGCCAGCAGCTCGGGACTAGCGGGAGCGTCCGACATTCAGTACTTC | CASSSGLAGASDIQYF
TRBJ1-1 | TRBV6-6 | - | - | TGTGCCAGCATTGGGGCCTATGAGGCTTTCTTT | CASIGAYEAFF
TRBJ2-1 | TRBV11-3 | - | TRBD1 | TGTGCCAGCAGCTTAGGCAGGGGGCTATACAATGAGCAGTTCTTC | CASSLGRGLYNEQFF
TRBJ2-7 | TRBV19 | few | TRBD1 | TGTGCCAGTAGTATAGTGACAGGGGGCGACGAGCAGTACTTC | CASSIVTGGDEQYF
TRBJ2-5 | TRBV6-4 | once | TRBD1 | TGTGCCAGCAGTAACCCGGGACAGGGGACCCGCCAGTACTTC | CASSNPGQGTRQYF
TRBJ2-7 | TRBV6-2/TRBV6-3 | - | TRBD2 | TGTGCCAGCAGTTACGGGGACTACCGGATCGACGAGCAGTACTTC | CASSYGDYRIDEQYF
TRBJ2-2 | TRBV2 | - | TRBD1 | TGTGCCAGCAGTGGACAGGGGGCCGGGGAGCTGTTTTTT | CASSGQGAGELFF
TRBJ2-7 | TRBV10-3 | few | - | TGTGCCATCGCCCCCAGGGCTAACTACGAGCAGTACTTC | CAIAPRANYEQYF
TRBJ2-1 | TRBV4-1 | few | TRBD1 | TGCGCCAGCAGCCAGGGAGACAGGGGGTACAATGAGCAGTTCTTC | CASSQGDRGYNEQFF
TRBJ1-2 | TRBV7-9 | few | - | TGTGCCAGCAGCTTAGTACAGGCTGGGGGCTACACCTTC | CASSLVQAGGYTF
TRBJ2-7 | TRBV19 | - | - | TGTGCCAGTAGTATCGGGGCTCAGGGAGTTGGCGAGCAGTACTTC | CASSIGAQGVGEQYF
TRBJ2-4 | TRBV5-8 | - | - | TGTGCCAGCAGCTTGGTTGAGGTTACCAAAAACATTCAGTACTTC | CASSLVEVTKNIQYF
TRBJ2-7 | TRBV4-2 | - | - | TGTGCCAGCAGCCGACCTCGGGGTGGGGAGCAGTACTTC | CASSRPRGGEQYF
TRBJ2-5 | TRBV2 | - | - | TGTGCCAGCAGTGAAGGGCAGCAAGAGACCCAGTACTTC | CASSEGQQETQYF
TRBJ1-1 | TRBV29-1 | - | - | TGCAGGGCATACTCGAGACAGTCAGACACTGAAGCTTTCTTT | CRAYSRQSDTEAFF
TRBJ2-3 | TRBV5-8 | - | - | TGTGCCAGCAGCTGGGGCTATCGCACAGATACGCAGTATTTT | CASSWGYRTDTQYF
TRBJ2-1 | TRBV2 | - | - | TGTGCCAGCAGTGTTTTTCTCGATGAGCAGTTCTTC | CASSVFLDEQFF